The 20 T cell receptor beta chains in this list originate from one sample, sequenced in a study of OX40 agonist ivuxolimab in advanced cancers. Assay used: immunoSEQ multiplex PCR; TCRdb lists only in-frame clones, some missing. The table records tens of thousands of clones, 80% to 90% of them present only once. Here the sequenced sample was CD4+ or CD8+ T cells sorted from blood, taken in a trial of the OX40 agonist ivuxolimab. Receptors originate from an adult with an advanced solid tumor such as melanoma, head and neck, liver or kidney cancer.

The chain uses TRBV11-3 and TRBJ1-1; D is possibly TRBD1 (5 bases). This CDR3 comprises 16 residues. Between the trimmed V and J ends, which lost 0 bases and 4 bases, there was a span of 15 bases. The V gene's germline CDR1 is SGHNT and CDR2 YENEEA. The CDR3 nucleotides read TGTGCCAGCAGCTTAGATCTGGGGGGTGAGGGCACTGAAGCTTTCTTT. Its translation is CASSLDLGGEGTEAFF.

This chain joins TRBV7-2 and TRBJ2-5; D uncertain. Germline V gives CDR1 SGHTA, CDR2 FQGNSA. The CDR3 contains 12 residues. Trimming cost V 1 base and J 5 bases, with 5 bases left between them. CDR3 residues: CASSLGLETQYF. Here the CDR3 DNA reads TGTGCCAGCAGCTTAGGGTTGGAGACCCAGTACTTC. Supplemented by reference TRBV7-2 and TRBJ2-5, the full variable domain reads GAGVSQSPSNKVTEKGKDVELRCDPISGHTALYWYRQSLGQGLEFLIYFQGNSAPDKSGLPSDRFSAERTGGSVSTLTIQRTQQEDSAVYLCASSLGLETQYFGPGTRLLVL.

As DNA, the CDR3 is TGTGCCAGCAGCTTAGGGGCGGGGGCCAGGGGTCCTGGCTACACCTTC. It encodes CASSLGAGARGPGYTF. This chain joins TRBV7-9 and TRBJ1-2; D is possibly TRBD1 (6 bases). The CDR3 contains 16 residues. Germline V gives CDR1 SEHNR, CDR2 FQNEAQ (reference sequence). V was cut by 1 base and J by 7 bases, with 19 bases left in between.

This chain links TRBV27 with TRBJ1-5, with a possible D match to TRBD1 (6 bases). This CDR3 comprises 15 residues. Trimming left V 8 bases short and J 4 bases short, with 18 bases between. Germline CDR1 and CDR2: MNHEY and SMNVEV (reference sequence). CDR3 coding DNA: TGTGCCAGCTCTGGTACAGGGTGGGGGAATCAGCCCCAGCATTTT. Translating it yields CASSGTGWGNQPQHF.

The rearrangement uses TRBV13 and TRBJ2-1; TRBD1 agrees at 11 bases. The CDR3 is made up of 17 amino acids. From germline, CDR1 is PRHDT and CDR2 FYEKMQ (reference sequence). Trimming cost V 5 bases and J 1 base; bases outside gene matches: 7. This CDR3 reads CASSRLGQGASYNEQFF. The CDR3, as DNA: TGTGCCAGCAGCCGCCTCGGACAGGGGGCGTCCTACAATGAGCAGTTCTTC.

The chain employs TRBV30 and TRBJ1-1, with D maybe TRBD1 (5 bases). Trimming took 7 bases from V and 0 from J, leaving 18 bases between them. Germline assignment: CDR1 GTSNPN and CDR2 SVGIG (reference sequence). This CDR3 has 15 amino acids. The CDR3 region has the DNA TGTGCCTTAAGGGGCAGGTCTCAGATGAACACTGAAGCTTTCTTT. Encoded protein: CALRGRSQMNTEAFF. Full variable domain (missing parts from reference TRBV30 and TRBJ1-1): SQTIHQWPATLVQPVGSPLSLECTVEGTSNPNLYWYRQAAGRGLQLLFYSVGIGQISSEVPQNLSASRPQDRQFILSSKKLLLSDSGFYLCALRGRSQMNTEAFFGQGTRLTVV.

The chain couples TRBV7-2 to TRBJ2-7; D is possibly TRBD2 (6 bases). Between the trimmed V and J ends, which lost 5 bases and 2 bases, there was a span of 16 bases. CDR1 is SGHTA, CDR2 FQGNSA, per germline. CDR3 size: 15 residues. CDR3 coding DNA: TGTGCCAGCAGCCGAATGCTAGCGAAAGCCTACGAGCAGTACTTC. Its protein is CASSRMLAKAYEQYF.

The chain recombines TRBV18 with TRBJ2-5, with D tentatively TRBD2 (5 bases). Trimming removed 6 bases from V and 0 bases from J, with 8 bases in between. The CDR3 totals 13 residues. The germline V gene has CDR1 KGHSH and CDR2 LQKENI. The CDR3 here is CASSQRNQETQYF. The CDR3, as DNA: TGTGCCAGCTCCCAGCGGAACCAAGAGACCCAGTACTTC.

This chain links TRBV7-3 with TRBJ1-2; no reliable D call. Between the trimmed V and J ends, which lost 1 base and 2 bases, there was a span of 5 bases. The germline CDR1 and CDR2 sequences are SGHTA and FQGTGA. CDR3 size: 13 residues. The CDR3 sequence: CASSLSANYGYTF. The DNA of the CDR3 is TGTGCCAGCAGCTTAAGTGCGAACTATGGCTACACCTTC.

The genes are TRBV7-9 and TRBJ1-1; D remains ambiguous. The CDR3 length is 15 residues. V was shortened by 4 bases and J by 0 bases, with 12 bases between the two germline ends. Looked up from germline, CDR1 is SEHNR and CDR2 is FQNEAQ (reference sequence). Here the CDR3 reads CASSSSAGMNTEAFF. The DNA of the CDR3 is TGTGCCAGCAGCTCAAGTGCGGGGATGAACACTGAAGCTTTCTTT.

V usage is TRBV28 and J usage is TRBJ1-4, with D unresolved. Germline loops: CDR1 MDHEN, CDR2 SYDVKM. This CDR3 region has 14 residues. V shed 7 bases and J shed 0 bases, with 9 bases lying between them. The CDR3 region is CASNNGATNEKLFF. CDR3 DNA sequence: TGTGCCAGCAATAATGGGGCAACTAATGAAAAACTGTTTTTT. Combining the CDR3 with reference TRBV28 and TRBJ1-4 gives the whole variable domain DVKVTQSSRYLVKRTGEKVFLECVQDMDHENMFWYRQDPGLGLRLIYFSYDVKMKEKGDIPEGYSVSREKKERFSLILESASTNQTSMYLCASNNGATNEKLFFGSGTQLSVL.

V and J are TRBV18 and TRBJ2-1; 7 positions agree with TRBD1. The CDR3 loop spans 15 amino acids. The germline CDR1 and CDR2 sequences are KGHSH and LQKENI. Germline trimming cut 3 bases from V and 6 bases from J; bases unmatched to any gene: 8. For the CDR3, the DNA is TGTGCCAGCTCACCGGCCGGGACAGTCGTCAATGAGCAGTTCTTC. This sequence encodes CASSPAGTVVNEQFF.

V gene TRBV19 combines with J gene TRBJ2-5; D remains ambiguous. The V gene lost 4 bases and the J gene lost 4 bases, with 13 bases spanning the gap. The CDR3 is 14 amino acids. Germline values: CDR1 LNHDA, CDR2 SQIVND (reference sequence). CDR3 DNA: TGTGCCAGTAGTAGGAGAGGCACCCCAGAGACCCAGTACTTC. Protein sequence: CASSRRGTPETQYF.

This chain links TRBV25-1 with TRBJ2-7, with TRBD1 matching over 8 bases. The V segment lost 7 bases and the J segment 4 bases; nucleotides outside the gene matches: 3. The CDR3 length is 12 residues. The germline V gene has CDR1 MGHDK and CDR2 SYGVNS. CDR3 coding DNA: TGTGCCAGCACAGGGGGCGGATACGAGCAGTACTTC. Its translation is CASTGGGYEQYF.

The J gene is TRBJ2-3, the V gene TRBV6-5, with a possible D match to TRBD1 (6 bases). The germline V gene has CDR1 MNHEY and CDR2 SVGAGI. Trimming shortened V by 5 bases and J by 1 base, and 10 bases separated the two germline ends. This CDR3 comprises 14 residues. This chain's CDR3 is CASSRRQGTDTQYF. For the CDR3, the DNA is TGTGCCAGCAGTCGGAGACAGGGCACAGATACGCAGTATTTT.

Here the CDR3 DNA reads TGTGCCAGCAGGCCCGCCGGGGCGGCGGACTACAATGAGCAGTTCTTC. Its protein product is CASRPAGAADYNEQFF. The V gene is TRBV6-6, the J gene TRBJ2-1, with D perhaps being TRBD1 or TRBD2 (5 bases each). V lost 6 bases and J 3 bases, leaving 18 bases between the germline ends. From germline, CDR1 is MNHNY and CDR2 SVGAGI (reference sequence). This CDR3 contains 16 residues.

As concerns this clone: A read error may produce the germline difference seen at one junction end. The chain combines TRBV19 with TRBJ1-2; a possible D gene is TRBD1 (5 bases). CDR1 is LNHDA and CDR2 is SQIVND in the germline V gene (reference sequence). This CDR3 comprises 12 residues. The CDR3 DNA sequence: TGTGCCAGTAGGATAGGGGTATATGGCTACACCTTC. Its translation: CASRIGVYGYTF.

This sequence joins TRBV30 and TRBJ2-2; maybe TRBD1 (6 bases). Trimming cost V 7 bases and J 4 bases, with 10 bases left between them. The CDR3 totals 12 residues. CDR1 and CDR2 from the germline V gene are GTSNPN and SVGIG (reference sequence). Written as DNA, the CDR3 is TGTGCCTCCCCAGGGGCCACCGGGGAGCTGTTTTTT. It codes for CASPGATGELFF.

V and J are TRBV10-1 and TRBJ2-2; D is unclear. From germline, CDR1 is WNHNN and CDR2 SYGVQD (reference sequence). Trimming cost V 2 bases and J 4 bases, with 14 bases left between them. The CDR3 is made up of 16 amino acids. This CDR3 reads CASSEQALERTGELFF. The CDR3 DNA sequence: TGCGCCAGCAGTGAGCAAGCCCTCGAGCGCACCGGGGAGCTGTTTTTT.

This chain joins TRBV12-5 and TRBJ1-5; 10 bases line up with TRBD1. The CDR3 has 15 residues. The germline CDR1 and CDR2 sequences are LGHNT and FRNRAP. Trimming cost V 4 bases and J 6 bases; bases outside gene matches: 6. Here the CDR3 DNA reads TGTGCTAGTGGTTCGGGACAGGGGATTGTTCAGCCCCAGCATTTT. Residues: CASGSGQGIVQPQHF. The complete variable domain, with remaining parts taken from reference TRBV12-5 and TRBJ1-5, reads DARVTQTPRHKVTEMGQEVTMRCQPILGHNTVFWYRQTMMQGLELLAYFRNRAPLDDSGMPKDRFSAEMPDATLATLKIQPSEPRDSAVYFCASGSGQGIVQPQHFGDGTRLSIL.